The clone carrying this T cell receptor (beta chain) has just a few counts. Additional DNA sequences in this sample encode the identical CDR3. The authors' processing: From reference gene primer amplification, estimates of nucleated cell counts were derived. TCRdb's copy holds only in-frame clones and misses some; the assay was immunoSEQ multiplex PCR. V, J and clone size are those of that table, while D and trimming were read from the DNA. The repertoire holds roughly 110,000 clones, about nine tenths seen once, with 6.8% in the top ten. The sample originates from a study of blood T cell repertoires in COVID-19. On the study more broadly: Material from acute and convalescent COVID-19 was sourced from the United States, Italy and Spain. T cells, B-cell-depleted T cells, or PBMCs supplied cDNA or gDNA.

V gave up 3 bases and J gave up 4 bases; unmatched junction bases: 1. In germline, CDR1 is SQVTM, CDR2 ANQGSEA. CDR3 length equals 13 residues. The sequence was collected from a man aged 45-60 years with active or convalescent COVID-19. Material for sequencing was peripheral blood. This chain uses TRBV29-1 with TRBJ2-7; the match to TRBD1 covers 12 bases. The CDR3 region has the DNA TGCAGCGTTGAGGGACAGGGGGCTTACGAGCAGTACTTC. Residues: CSVEGQGAYEQYF.